The clone carrying this T cell receptor (beta chain) came up a few times. Its antigen is not known. Isolated RNA was reverse transcribed into cDNA used as the sequencing template. Measured with immunoSEQ multiplex PCR; TCRdb has only the in-frame clones, and not every one. Of 200,000 to 250,000 clones in the sample, about three fifths are singletons; the top ten hold roughly 4.2%. Treatment meaning: oral pan-JAK inhibitor, 5-10 mg twice daily. Individuals with alopecia areata gave both lesional scalp punch biopsies and peripheral blood for collection. This record belongs to a study of CD8+ T cells in alopecia areata. The overall study: Twice daily, treated patients received 5 to 10 mg of oral tofacitinib. Study conclusions and caveats: Having one nonresponder leaves uncertain how baseline CD8+ expansion relates to response.

The CDR3 length is 14 residues. CDR1 SGHRS and CDR2 YFSETQ come from the germline V gene. V was clipped by 4 bases and J by 6 bases, with 13 bases between them. The sequence was collected from a human donor with alopecia areata. The J gene is TRBJ1-4, the V gene TRBV5-1; D uncertain. The source was CD4+ T cells sorted from blood, collected at week 4, from a patient treated with tofacitinib. The CDR3 sequence: CASSTGRSDEKLFF. Written as DNA, the CDR3 is TGCGCCAGCAGCACCGGACGCTCCGATGAAAAACTGTTTTTT.